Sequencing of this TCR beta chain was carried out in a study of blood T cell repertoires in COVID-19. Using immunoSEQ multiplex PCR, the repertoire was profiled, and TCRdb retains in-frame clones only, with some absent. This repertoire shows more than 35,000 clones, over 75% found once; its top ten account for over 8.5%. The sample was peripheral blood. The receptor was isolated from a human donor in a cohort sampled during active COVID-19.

Here the CDR3 DNA reads TGTGCTAGTGGTTTGTCAGGGTCAGGAAACACCATATATTTT. It is translated as CASGLSGSGNTIYF. The chain couples TRBV12-5 to TRBJ1-3, with D perhaps matching TRBD1 (5 bases). Looked up from germline, CDR1 is LGHNT and CDR2 is FRNRAP. The CDR3 has 14 amino acids. The germline V and J ends were trimmed by 2 bases and 4 bases, with 9 bases remaining between them.